This T cell receptor (beta chain) came from a study of human T cells and chemical hapten exposure. Time point here: patch test 3, about 24 weeks after DPC sensitization. Treatment: therapeutic diphenylcyclopropenone sensitization with weekly scalp DPC. TCRdb redid the calling of the RACE reads with MiXCR, one entry per CDR3 protein. The sample holds roughly 130,000 distinct CDR3 sequences, 10% to 12% seen once. V lost 1 base to trimming and J lost 2 bases, with 14 bases between them. The CDR3 consists of 16 residues. Germline-derived CDR1 and CDR2 are LGHDT and YNNKEL (reference sequence). This chain connects TRBV3-1 to TRBJ1-2; no clear D. This TCR was sampled from a woman in her forties or fifties with alopecia areata. Some clones in this sample may be carry-over from other donors' samples. Sequenced here: whole blood, sampled in connection with sensitization to the hapten diphenylcyclopropenone (DPC). CDR3 amino acids: CASSQAWTGDNYGYTF. The CDR3, as DNA: TGTGCCAGCAGCCAAGCGTGGACGGGTGACAACTATGGCTACACCTTC.